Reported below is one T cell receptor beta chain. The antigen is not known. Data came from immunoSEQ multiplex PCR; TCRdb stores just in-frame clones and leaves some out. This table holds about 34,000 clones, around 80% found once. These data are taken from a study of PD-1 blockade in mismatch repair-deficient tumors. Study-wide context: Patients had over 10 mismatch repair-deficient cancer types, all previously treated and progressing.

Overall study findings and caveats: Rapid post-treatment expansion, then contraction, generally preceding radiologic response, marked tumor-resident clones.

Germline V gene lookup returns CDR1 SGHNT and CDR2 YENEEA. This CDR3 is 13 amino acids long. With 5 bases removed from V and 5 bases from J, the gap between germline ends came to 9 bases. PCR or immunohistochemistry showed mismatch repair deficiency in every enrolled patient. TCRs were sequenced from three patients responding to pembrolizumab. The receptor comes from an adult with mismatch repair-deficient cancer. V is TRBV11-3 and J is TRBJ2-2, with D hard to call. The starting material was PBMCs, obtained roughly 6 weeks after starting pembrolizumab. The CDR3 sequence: CASSPVSTGELFF. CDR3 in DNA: TGTGCCAGCAGCCCTGTTAGTACCGGGGAGCTGTTTTTT.